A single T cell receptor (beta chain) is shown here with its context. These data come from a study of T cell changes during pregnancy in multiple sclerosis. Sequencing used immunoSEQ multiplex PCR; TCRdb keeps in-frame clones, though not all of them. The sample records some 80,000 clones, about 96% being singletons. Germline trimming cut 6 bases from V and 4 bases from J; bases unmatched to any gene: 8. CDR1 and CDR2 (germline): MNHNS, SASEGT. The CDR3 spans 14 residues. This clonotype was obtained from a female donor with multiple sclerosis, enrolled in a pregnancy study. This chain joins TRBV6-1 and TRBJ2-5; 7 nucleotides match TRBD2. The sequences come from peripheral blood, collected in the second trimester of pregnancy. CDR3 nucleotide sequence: TGTGCCAGCAGGAGGACTAGTTTGCTAGAGACCCAGTACTTC. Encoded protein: CASRRTSLLETQYF.